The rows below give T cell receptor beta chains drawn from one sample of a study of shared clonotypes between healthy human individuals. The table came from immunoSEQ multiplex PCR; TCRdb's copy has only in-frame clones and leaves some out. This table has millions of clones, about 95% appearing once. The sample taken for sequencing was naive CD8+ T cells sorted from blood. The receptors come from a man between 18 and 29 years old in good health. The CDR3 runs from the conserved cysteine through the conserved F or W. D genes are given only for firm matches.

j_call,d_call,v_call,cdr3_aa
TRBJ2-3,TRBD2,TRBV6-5,CASSFLAGISTDTQYF
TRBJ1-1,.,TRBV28,CASSLQGWDTEAFF
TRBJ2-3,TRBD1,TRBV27,CASSPTQGGTDTQYF
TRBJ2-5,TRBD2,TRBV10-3,CAISKTGTTEETQYF
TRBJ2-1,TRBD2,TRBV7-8,CASGFLAGSYNEQFF
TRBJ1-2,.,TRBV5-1,CASSSTVDYTF
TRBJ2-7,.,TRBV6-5,CASSFLDYEQYF
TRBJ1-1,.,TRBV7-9,CASSHGVNTEAFF
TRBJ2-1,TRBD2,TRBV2,CASSWGTSGSNEQFF
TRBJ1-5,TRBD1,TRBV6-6,CASSGTVNQPQHF
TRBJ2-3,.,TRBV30,CAWIGDTDTQYF
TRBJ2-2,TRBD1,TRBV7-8,CASSSEPGTANTGELFF
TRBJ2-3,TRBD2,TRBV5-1,CASSLVRLAGVTLLSTDTQYF
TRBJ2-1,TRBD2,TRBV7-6,CASSKGLAAPGLNEQFF
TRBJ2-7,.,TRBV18,CASSPDRFSYEQYF
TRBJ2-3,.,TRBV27,CASSFVAQGTDTQYF
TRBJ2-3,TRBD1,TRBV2,CASSRTRQGTDTQYF
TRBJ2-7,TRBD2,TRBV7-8,CASSSSGSVYEQYF
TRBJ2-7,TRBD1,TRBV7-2,CASSLMGQGTYEQYF
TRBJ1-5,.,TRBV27,CASSSMTNQPQHF
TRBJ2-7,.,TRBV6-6,CASSAPYEQYF
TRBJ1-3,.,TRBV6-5,CASSDRYSGNTIYF
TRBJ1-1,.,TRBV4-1,CASSQELFGNTEAFF
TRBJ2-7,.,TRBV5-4,CASSLAYSLESYEQYF